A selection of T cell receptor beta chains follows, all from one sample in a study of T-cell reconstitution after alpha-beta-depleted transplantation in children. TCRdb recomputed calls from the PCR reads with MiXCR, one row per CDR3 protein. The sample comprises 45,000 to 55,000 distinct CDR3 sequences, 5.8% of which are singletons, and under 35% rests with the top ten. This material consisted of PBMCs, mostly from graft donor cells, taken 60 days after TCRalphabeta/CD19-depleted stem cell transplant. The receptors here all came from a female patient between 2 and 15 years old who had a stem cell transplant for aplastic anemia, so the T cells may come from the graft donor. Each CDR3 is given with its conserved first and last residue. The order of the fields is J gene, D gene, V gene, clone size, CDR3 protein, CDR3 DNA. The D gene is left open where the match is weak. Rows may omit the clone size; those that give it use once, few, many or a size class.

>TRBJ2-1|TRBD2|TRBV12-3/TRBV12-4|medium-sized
CASSLGLGRGGGDEQFF
TGTGCCAGCAGTTTAGGTCTTGGGCGGGGGGGCGGAGATGAGCAGTTCTTC
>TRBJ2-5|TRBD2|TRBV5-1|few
CASSFLAGVQETQYF
TGCGCCAGCAGCTTCCTAGCGGGAGTACAAGAGACCCAGTACTTC
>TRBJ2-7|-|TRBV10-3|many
CAISAGYEQYF
TGTGCCATCAGTGCCGGCTACGAGCAGTACTTC
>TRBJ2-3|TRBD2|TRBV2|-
CASRSRSGGMDTQYF
TGTGCCAGCAGGTCCCGTAGCGGGGGGATGGATACGCAGTATTTT
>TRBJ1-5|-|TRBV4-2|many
CASSQDPHYQPQHF
TGTGCCAGCAGCCAAGACCCGCATTATCAGCCCCAGCATTTT
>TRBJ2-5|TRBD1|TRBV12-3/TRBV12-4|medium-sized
CASSPGQGPETQYF
TGTGCCAGCAGTCCGGGACAGGGCCCAGAGACCCAGTACTTC
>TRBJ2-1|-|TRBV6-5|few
CASSGDWQNEQFF
TGTGCCAGCAGTGGGGATTGGCAGAATGAGCAGTTCTTC
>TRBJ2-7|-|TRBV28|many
CASSSSGSATF
TGTGCCAGCAGTTCATCCGGGAGTGCGACTTTC
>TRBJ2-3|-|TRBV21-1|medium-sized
CASSSCGRTDTQYF
TGTGCCAGCAGCTCGTGCGGGAGAACAGATACGCAGTATTTT
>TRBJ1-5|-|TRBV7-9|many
CASSVLRGLDSNQPQHF
TGTGCCAGCAGCGTACTCCGGGGCCTTGATAGCAATCAGCCCCAGCATTTT
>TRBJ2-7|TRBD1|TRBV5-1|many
CASSFDRVSYEQYF
TGCGCCAGCAGCTTCGACAGGGTCTCCTACGAGCAGTACTTC
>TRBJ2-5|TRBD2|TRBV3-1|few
CASSPRGSGGAQETQYF
TGTGCCAGCAGCCCCCGGGGTAGCGGGGGGGCGCAAGAGACCCAGTACTTC
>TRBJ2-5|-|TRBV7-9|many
CASSLAGGETQYF
TGTGCCAGCAGCTTAGCCGGGGGTGAGACCCAGTACTTC
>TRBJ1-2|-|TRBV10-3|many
CAISEDGQLSYGYTF
TGTGCCATCAGTGAGGACGGACAGCTCTCTTATGGCTACACCTTC
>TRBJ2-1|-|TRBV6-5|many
CASSQTAEGGNEQFF
TGTGCCAGCAGTCAAACGGCGGAAGGGGGCAATGAGCAGTTCTTC
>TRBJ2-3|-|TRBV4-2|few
CASSSRATDTQYF
TGTGCCAGCAGCTCGCGGGCGACAGATACGCAGTATTTT
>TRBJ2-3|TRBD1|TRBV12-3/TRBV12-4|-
CASSSDRATDTQYF
TGTGCCAGCAGTTCGGACAGGGCGACAGATACGCAGTATTTT
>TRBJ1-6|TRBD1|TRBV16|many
CASSQKDRGNSPLHF
TGTGCCAGCAGCCAAAAGGACAGGGGAAATTCACCCCTCCACTTT
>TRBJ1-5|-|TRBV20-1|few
CSAREKAAGIQPQHF
TGCAGTGCTAGAGAAAAAGCGGCGGGAATTCAGCCCCAGCATTTT
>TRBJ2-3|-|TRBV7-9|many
CASSLDGTDTQYF
TGTGCCAGCAGCTTAGACGGCACAGATACGCAGTATTTT
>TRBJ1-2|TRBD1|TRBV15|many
CATSRPVRGQSYGYTF
TGTGCCACCAGCAGACCCGTCAGGGGGCAGTCCTATGGCTACACCTTC
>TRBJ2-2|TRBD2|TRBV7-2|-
CASSLGLAVNTGELFF
TGTGCCAGCAGCTTAGGGCTAGCGGTTAACACCGGGGAGCTGTTTTTT
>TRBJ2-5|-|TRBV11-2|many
CASRFLGGNQETQYF
TGTGCCAGCAGGTTCCTCGGCGGTAACCAAGAGACCCAGTACTTC
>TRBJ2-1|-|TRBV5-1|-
CASSLGVGEYNEQFF
TGCGCCAGCAGCTTGGGGGTAGGGGAGTACAATGAGCAGTTCTTC
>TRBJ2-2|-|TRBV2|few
CASSVGAPRTGELFF
TGTGCCAGCAGTGTCGGGGCCCCGAGGACCGGGGAGCTGTTTTTT
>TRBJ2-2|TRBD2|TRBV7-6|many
CASSSWGSGSNTGELFF
TGTGCCAGCAGCTCTTGGGGTAGCGGGTCGAACACCGGGGAGCTGTTTTTT
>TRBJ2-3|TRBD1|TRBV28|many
CASKSGTGVRDTQYF
TGTGCCAGCAAATCCGGGACAGGGGTCAGAGATACGCAGTATTTT
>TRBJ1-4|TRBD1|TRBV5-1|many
CASRTGGNTNEKLFF
TGCGCCAGCAGGACAGGGGGCAACACTAATGAAAAACTGTTTTTT
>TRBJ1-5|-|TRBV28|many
CASSLQEPNQPQHF
TGTGCCAGCAGTTTACAGGAACCCAATCAGCCCCAGCATTTT
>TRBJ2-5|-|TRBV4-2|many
CASSQVKGSETQYF
TGTGCCAGCAGCCAAGTTAAGGGGTCAGAGACCCAGTACTTC
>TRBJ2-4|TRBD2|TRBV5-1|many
CASSLAGGDIQYF
TGCGCCAGCAGCCTAGCGGGGGGGGACATTCAGTACTTC
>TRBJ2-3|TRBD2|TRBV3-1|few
CASSPPPGLATPERPDTQYF
TGTGCCAGCAGCCCTCCCCCGGGACTAGCGACTCCAGAGAGGCCAGATACGCAGTATTTT
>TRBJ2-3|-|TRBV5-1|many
CASSLEGFSTDTQYF
TGCGCCAGCAGCTTGGAAGGGTTTAGCACAGATACGCAGTATTTT
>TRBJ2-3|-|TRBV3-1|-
CASSQDRLRTDTQYF
TGTGCCAGCAGCCAAGACAGGCTGCGCACAGATACGCAGTATTTT
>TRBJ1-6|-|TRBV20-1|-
CSARRGGGGNSPLHF
TGCAGTGCTAGGCGGGGGGGTGGCGGGAATTCACCCCTCCACTTT
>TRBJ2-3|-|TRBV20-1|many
CSASGSTDTQYF
TGCAGTGCTAGCGGGAGCACAGATACGCAGTATTTT
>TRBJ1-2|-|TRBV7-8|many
CASSLGGQGPANYGYTF
TGTGCCAGCAGCTTAGGAGGGCAGGGGCCCGCTAACTATGGCTACACCTTC
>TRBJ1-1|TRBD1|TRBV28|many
CASSFPGGGTFF
TGTGCCAGCAGTTTTCCCGGAGGGGGCACTTTCTTT
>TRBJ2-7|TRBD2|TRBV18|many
CASSPPGLAGYEQYF
TGTGCCAGCTCACCACCGGGACTAGCGGGGTACGAGCAGTACTTC
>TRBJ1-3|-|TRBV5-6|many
CASSLGQASGNTIYF
TGTGCCAGCAGCTTGGGACAGGCCTCTGGAAACACCATATATTTT
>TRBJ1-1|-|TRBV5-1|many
CASSLSTLNTEAFF
TGCGCCAGCAGCTTATCTACCCTGAACACTGAAGCTTTCTTT
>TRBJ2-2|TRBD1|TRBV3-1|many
CASSHVGTANTGELFF
TGTGCCAGCAGCCATGTTGGGACAGCGAACACCGGGGAGCTGTTTTTT
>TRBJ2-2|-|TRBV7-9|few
CASSPRQNTGELFF
TGTGCCAGCAGCCCTCGACAGAACACCGGGGAGCTGTTTTTT
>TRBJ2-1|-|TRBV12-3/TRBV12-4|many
CASSPHLQGSAYNEQFF
TGTGCCAGCAGTCCCCACCTACAGGGTTCGGCCTACAATGAGCAGTTCTTC
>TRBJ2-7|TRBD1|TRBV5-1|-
CASSLRPGQGKPGYEQYF
TGCGCCAGCAGCCTCCGCCCGGGACAGGGAAAGCCGGGGTACGAGCAGTACTTC
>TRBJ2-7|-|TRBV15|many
CATSTGDVLRGYEQYF
TGTGCCACCAGCACTGGGGACGTCCTCCGGGGCTACGAGCAGTACTTC
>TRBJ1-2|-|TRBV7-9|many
CASSPNTLYGYTF
TGTGCCAGCAGCCCGAATACGCTCTATGGCTACACCTTC
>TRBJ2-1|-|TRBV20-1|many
CSARNRGRLNEQFF
TGCAGTGCTAGAAACAGAGGTCGTCTGAATGAGCAGTTCTTC
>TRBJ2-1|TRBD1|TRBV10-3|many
CAIRQGAGNEQFF
TGTGCCATCCGGCAGGGGGCTGGGAATGAGCAGTTCTTC
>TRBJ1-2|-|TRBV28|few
CASSLGAVYGYTF
TGTGCCAGCAGTTTGGGCGCTGTCTATGGCTACACCTTC
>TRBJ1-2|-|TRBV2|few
CASSVGGAGYTF
TGTGCCAGCAGTGTAGGAGGGGCCGGCTACACCTTC
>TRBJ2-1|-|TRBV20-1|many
CSARTHSASSYNEQFF
TGCAGTGCTAGAACCCATAGCGCCAGCTCCTACAATGAGCAGTTCTTC
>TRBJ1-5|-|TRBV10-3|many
CAFGVGKQPQHF
TGTGCCTTCGGAGTAGGCAAACAGCCCCAGCATTTT
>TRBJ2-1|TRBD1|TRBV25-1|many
CASSEFLGTGESNEQFF
TGTGCCAGCAGTGAATTTCTTGGGACAGGGGAGAGCAATGAGCAGTTCTTC
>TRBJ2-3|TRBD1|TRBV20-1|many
CSASLTGVADTQYF
TGCAGTGCTTCACTTACAGGGGTCGCAGATACGCAGTATTTT